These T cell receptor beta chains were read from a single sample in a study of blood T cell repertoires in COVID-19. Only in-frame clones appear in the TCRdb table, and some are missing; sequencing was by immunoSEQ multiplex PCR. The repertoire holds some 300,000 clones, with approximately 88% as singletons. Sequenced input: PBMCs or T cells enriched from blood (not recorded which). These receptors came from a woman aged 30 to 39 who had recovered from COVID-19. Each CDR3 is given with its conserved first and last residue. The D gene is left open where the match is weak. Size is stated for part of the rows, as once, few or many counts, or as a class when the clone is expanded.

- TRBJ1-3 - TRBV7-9 CASSLVPRGVNTIYF TGTGCCAGCAGCTTAGTTCCGCGGGGGGTTAACACCATATATTTT
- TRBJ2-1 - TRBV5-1 CASSSLAGAGNEQFF TGCGCCAGCAGCTCCCTGGCGGGGGCCGGCAATGAGCAGTTCTTC
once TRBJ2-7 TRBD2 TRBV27 CASSPRRLAGSSYEQYF TGTGCCAGCAGTCCGCGAAGACTAGCGGGATCCTCCTACGAGCAGTACTTC
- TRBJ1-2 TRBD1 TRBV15 CATSRGGTGGWDGYTF TGTGCCACCAGCAGAGGAGGGACAGGGGGTTGGGATGGCTACACCTTC
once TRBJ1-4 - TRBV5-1 CASSLQGGEKLFF TGCGCCAGCAGCTTACAGGGTGGTGAAAAACTGTTTTTT
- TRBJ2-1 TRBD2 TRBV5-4 CASSLVAGEYNEQFF TGTGCCAGCAGCTTGGTAGCGGGGGAGTACAATGAGCAGTTCTTC
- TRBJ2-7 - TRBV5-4 CASSLASRSYEQYF TGTGCCAGCAGCTTGGCATCTCGGTCCTACGAGCAGTACTTC
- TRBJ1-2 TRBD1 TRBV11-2 CASSLGTAHGYTF TGTGCCAGCAGCTTGGGGACAGCACACGGCTACACCTTC
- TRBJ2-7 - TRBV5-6 CASSLAGVYEQYF TGTGCCAGCAGCTTGGCGGGGGTTTACGAGCAGTACTTC
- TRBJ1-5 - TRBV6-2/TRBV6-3 CASSPDRFIQPQHF TGTGCCAGCAGCCCGGACAGATTCATTCAGCCCCAGCATTTT
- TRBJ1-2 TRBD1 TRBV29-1 CSVTTMTGWDGYTF TGCAGCGTTACTACCATGACAGGGTGGGATGGCTACACCTTC
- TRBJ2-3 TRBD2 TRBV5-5 CASSFRGGAPDTQYF TGTGCCAGCAGCTTTCGGGGGGGGGCCCCCGATACGCAGTATTTT
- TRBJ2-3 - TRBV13 CASSPNSADTQYF TGTGCCAGCAGCCCAAACTCCGCAGATACGCAGTATTTT
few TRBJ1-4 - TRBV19 CASTPRGGWANEKLFF TGTGCCAGTACCCCCCGGGGGGGGTGGGCTAATGAAAAACTGTTTTTT
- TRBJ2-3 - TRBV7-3 CASSLELSYSTQYF TGTGCCAGCAGCTTAGAACTTTCATACTCAACGCAGTATTTT
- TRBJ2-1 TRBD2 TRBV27 CASRIYSGTSYNEQFF TGTGCCAGCCGAATTTACAGCGGGACCTCCTACAATGAGCAGTTCTTC
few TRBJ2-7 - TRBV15 CATSRGSYEQYF TGTGCCACCAGCAGAGGCAGCTACGAGCAGTACTTC
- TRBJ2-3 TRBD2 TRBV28 CASSGGVRTDTQYF TGTGCCAGCAGTGGGGGGGTCCGCACAGATACGCAGTATTTT
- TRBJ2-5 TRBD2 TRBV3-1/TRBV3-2 CASSQEPGRARETQYF TGTGCCAGCAGCCAAGAGCCCGGGAGGGCCAGGGAGACCCAGTACTTC
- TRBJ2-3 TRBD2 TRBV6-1 CASSERLAGGQWTDTQYF TGTGCCAGCAGTGAGCGCTTAGCGGGAGGACAGTGGACAGATACGCAGTATTTT
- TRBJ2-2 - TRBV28 CASTPEDTGRTGELFF TGTGCCAGCACCCCCGAGGACACAGGCAGGACCGGGGAGCTGTTTTTT
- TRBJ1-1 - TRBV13 CASSLEGGSTEAFF TGTGCCAGCAGCTTAGAGGGAGGGAGCACTGAAGCTTTCTTT
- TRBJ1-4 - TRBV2 CASSGRQENEKLFF TGTGCCAGCAGCGGGAGACAAGAGAATGAAAAACTGTTTTTT
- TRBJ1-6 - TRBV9 CASSVGGFSPLHF TGTGCCAGCAGCGTAGGGGGCTTTTCACCCCTCCACTTT
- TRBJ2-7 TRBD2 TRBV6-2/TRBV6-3 CASSSFAGRAASYEQYF TGTGCCAGCAGTTCCTTCGCCGGGAGGGCCGCGTCCTACGAGCAGTACTTC
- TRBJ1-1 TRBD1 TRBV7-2 CASSSRPGQPDTEAFF TGTGCCAGCAGCTCTCGGCCGGGACAGCCAGACACTGAAGCTTTCTTT
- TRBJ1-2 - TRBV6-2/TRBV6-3 CASSLQGNPGYTF TGTGCCAGCAGTTTACAGGGCAACCCTGGCTACACCTTC
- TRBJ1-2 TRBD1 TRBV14 CASSRTGTGAGYTF TGTGCCAGCAGCCGCACCGGGACAGGGGCCGGCTACACCTTC
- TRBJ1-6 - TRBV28 CASSLWGGPSRNSPLHF TGTGCCAGCAGTTTATGGGGGGGACCCTCTAGGAATTCACCCCTCCACTTT
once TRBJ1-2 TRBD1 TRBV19 CASSSHSGGRSYGYTF TGTGCCAGTAGTTCTCACTCAGGGGGCCGGAGCTATGGCTACACCTTC
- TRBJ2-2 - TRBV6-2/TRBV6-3 CASSAGGELFF TGTGCCAGCAGTGCCGGGGGGGAGCTGTTTTTT
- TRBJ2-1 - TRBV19 CASRQGGYNEQFF TGTGCCAGTAGACAGGGGGGGTACAATGAGCAGTTCTTC
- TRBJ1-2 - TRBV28 CASSLSAGAYGYTF TGTGCCAGCAGTTTATCGGCGGGAGCCTATGGCTACACCTTC
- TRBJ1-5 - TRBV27 CASSLLSQPQHF TGTGCCAGCAGTTTATTAAGCCAGCCCCAGCATTTT
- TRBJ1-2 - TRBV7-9 CASSAGSKTYSYTF TGTGCCAGCAGCGCGGGGAGTAAGACATATAGCTACACCTTC
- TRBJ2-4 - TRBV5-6 CASSFQGAKNIQYF TGTGCCAGCAGCTTCCAGGGGGCCAAAAACATTCAGTACTTC
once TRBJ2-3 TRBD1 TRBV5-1 CASRREDAGGFPHTQYF TGCGCCAGCAGGAGGGAGGATGCAGGGGGCTTCCCTCATACGCAGTATTTT
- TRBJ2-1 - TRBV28 CASSFGENPYEQFF TGTGCCAGCAGTTTCGGGGAGAACCCCTATGAGCAGTTCTTC
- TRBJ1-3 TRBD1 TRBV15 CATAGTGGIAGNTIYF TGTGCCACCGCCGGGACAGGGGGAATCGCTGGAAACACCATATATTTT
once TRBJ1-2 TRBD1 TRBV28 CASTDPPRGGDYGYTF TGTGCCAGCACCGACCCCCCCCGAGGGGGCGACTATGGCTACACCTTC
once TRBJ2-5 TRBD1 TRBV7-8 CASSGRQGALETQYF TGTGCCAGCAGCGGGAGACAGGGGGCTTTAGAGACCCAGTACTTC
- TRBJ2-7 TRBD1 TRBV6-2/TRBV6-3 CASSYDRGHDEQYF TGTGCCAGCAGTTACGACAGGGGGCATGACGAGCAGTACTTC
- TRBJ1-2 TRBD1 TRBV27 CASKLKTGGVHDGYTF TGTGCCAGCAAACTAAAGACAGGGGGAGTCCACGATGGCTACACCTTC
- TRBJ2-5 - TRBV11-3 CASSLVQGSQETQYF TGTGCCAGCAGCTTAGTGCAGGGCAGCCAAGAGACCCAGTACTTC
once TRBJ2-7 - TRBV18 CASSPLYATSGTYEQYF TGTGCCAGCTCACCATTATATGCCACCTCGGGGACCTACGAGCAGTACTTC